Below are 13 T cell receptor beta chains sequenced from a single sample in a study of CD8 T cells in ankylosing spondylitis. Using its own MiXCR run on the 5' RACE reads, TCRdb lists one record per CDR3 protein. Here the sample spans tens of thousands of distinct CDR3 sequences, about 6.3% being singletons. The sample taken for sequencing was blood, either unsorted or a sorted T cell fraction (not recorded which). All receptors derive from a male donor with ankylosing spondylitis or in good health (not recorded which).

This clonotype was detected ten times or more. As DNA, the CDR3 is TGTGCCAGTAAACTCACCTTGAACACTGAAGCTTTCTTT. It is translated as CASKLTLNTEAFF. The chain uses TRBV19 and TRBJ1-1; D gene unclear. CDR3 length: 13 amino acids. Germline values: CDR1 LNHDA, CDR2 SQIVND (reference sequence). Trimming cost V 7 bases and J 0 bases, with 9 bases left between them.

The V gene is TRBV29-1, the J gene TRBJ2-1; TRBD2 matches 7 bases. The CDR3 extends over 11 amino acids. Germline CDR1 is SQVTM and CDR2 is ANQGSEA. The CDR3 is CSGQHGGKQFF. The DNA of the CDR3 is TGCAGTGGACAACACGGGGGGAAGCAGTTCTTC.

The sample holds many counts of this clonotype. The chain carries TRBV7-3 and TRBJ2-2; 9 positions agree with TRBD2. V was pared by 5 bases and J by 2 bases, with 3 bases of the junction left unmatched. CDR1 SGHTA and CDR2 FQGTGA come from the germline V gene. The CDR3 is 15 residues long. CDR3 bases: TGTGCCAGCAGCCGAGGGACTAGCAACACCGGGGAGCTGTTTTTT. Translating it yields CASSRGTSNTGELFF.

This clonotype was counted many times. V and J are TRBV5-1 and TRBJ2-5, with TRBD2 matching over 10 bases. CDR3 length equals 17 residues. V gave up 1 base and J gave up 8 bases; unmatched junction bases: 14. Germline values: CDR1 SGHRS, CDR2 YFSETQ. The CDR3 loop reads CASSLLAGALTEDTQYF. In nucleotides, the CDR3 is TGCGCCAGCAGCTTGCTAGCGGGAGCCTTGACGGAGGACACCCAGTACTTC.

This clonotype was observed at least ten times. The V call is TRBV4-1, the J call TRBJ1-5; D gene unclear. Germline CDR1 MGHRA, CDR2 YSYEKL. V was shortened by 0 bases and J by 13 bases, with 10 bases between the two germline ends. The CDR3 consists of 12 residues. CDR3 coding DNA: TGCGCCAGCAGCCAAGAGGTCGGGGTTCAGCATTTT. Encoded protein: CASSQEVGVQHF.

Many counts were recorded for this clonotype. J is TRBJ1-2 and V is TRBV13; 7 positions agree with TRBD1. Trimming took 1 base from V and 7 from J; bases not matched to a gene: 15. Germline V CDR1 and CDR2: PRHDT, FYEKMQ (reference sequence). CDR3 size: 17 residues. CDR3 loop: CASSLEEQYRGRGGYTF. CDR3 nucleotides: TGTGCCAGCAGCTTAGAAGAGCAGTACAGGGGAAGGGGTGGCTACACCTTC.

This clonotype was observed at least ten times. This rearrangement joins TRBV11-1 to TRBJ2-3, with TRBD1 matching over 10 bases. With 3 bases clipped from V and 2 bases from J, the junction kept 11 bases outside the gene matches. This CDR3 region has 18 residues. Germline V gives CDR1 SGHAT, CDR2 FQDESV (reference sequence). The CDR3 protein is CASSFLFRGQGNTDTQYF. CDR3 sequence (DNA): TGTGCCAGCAGCTTCCTTTTTAGGGGACAGGGGAACACAGATACGCAGTATTTT.

This clonotype was observed at least ten times. One end of the junction is discordant with germline, which a read error may explain. The chain joins TRBV18 to TRBJ1-1; no reliable D call. The CDR3 contains 16 residues. Germline V CDR1 and CDR2: KGHSH, LQKENI. Here the CDR3 reads CASPPKPRGVNTEAFF. CDR3 coding DNA: TGTGCCAGCCCACCCAAGCCTCGCGGTGTGAACACTGAAGCTTTCTTT.

This clonotype was detected ten times or more. The J gene is TRBJ1-5, the V gene TRBV7-2; D ambiguous. This CDR3 has 14 amino acids. Germline V gives CDR1 SGHTA, CDR2 FQGNSA. The V end was cut by 5 bases, the J end by 0 bases, with 8 bases between. The CDR3 DNA reads as TGTGCCAGCAGCCCCGACCATAGCAATCAGCCCCAGCATTTT. Translated, it gives CASSPDHSNQPQHF.

This clonotype was detected ten times or more. The genes are TRBV5-1 and TRBJ2-1; 14 bases align to TRBD2. CDR3 size: 16 residues. The V and J ends lost 0 bases and 10 bases, in that order; junction bases with no gene match: 6. Germline CDR1 reads SGHRS; CDR2 reads YFSETQ. The chain's CDR3 is CASSLATSGGDGEQFF. In DNA form, the CDR3 reads TGCGCCAGCAGCTTGGCGACTAGCGGGGGGGACGGCGAGCAGTTCTTC.

This clonotype was observed many times. The V gene is TRBV20-1, the J gene TRBJ2-3, with a possible D match to TRBD1 (5 bases). The CDR3 runs to 14 residues. Trimming removed 1 base at V and 5 bases at J, with 13 bases between. Germline V gives CDR1 DFQATT, CDR2 SNEGSKA (reference sequence). In nucleotides, the CDR3 is TGCAGTGCTAGAGTCCAGGGTAATCGAGATACGCAGTATTTT. Protein sequence: CSARVQGNRDTQYF.

This clonotype was observed at least ten times. The rearrangement uses TRBV20-1 and TRBJ1-1, with 7 bases aligning to TRBD1. Germline V gene sequence: CDR1 DFQATT, CDR2 SNEGSKA (reference sequence). The junction had 3 bases not matched to a gene; V was cut back by 7 bases and J by 1 base. This CDR3 has 12 residues. Here the CDR3 reads CSVRTGNTEAFF. The DNA for the CDR3 is TGCAGTGTCAGGACAGGGAACACTGAAGCTTTCTTT.

This clonotype was counted at least ten times. The V gene is TRBV12-3 or TRBV12-4, the J gene TRBJ2-7, with D uncertain. CDR3 size: 14 residues. Deletions cut 3 bases from V and 0 bases from J, with 9 bases between. The CDR3 reads CASSFQSPSYEQYF. Written as DNA, the CDR3 is TGTGCCAGCAGTTTCCAGTCCCCCTCCTACGAGCAGTACTTC.